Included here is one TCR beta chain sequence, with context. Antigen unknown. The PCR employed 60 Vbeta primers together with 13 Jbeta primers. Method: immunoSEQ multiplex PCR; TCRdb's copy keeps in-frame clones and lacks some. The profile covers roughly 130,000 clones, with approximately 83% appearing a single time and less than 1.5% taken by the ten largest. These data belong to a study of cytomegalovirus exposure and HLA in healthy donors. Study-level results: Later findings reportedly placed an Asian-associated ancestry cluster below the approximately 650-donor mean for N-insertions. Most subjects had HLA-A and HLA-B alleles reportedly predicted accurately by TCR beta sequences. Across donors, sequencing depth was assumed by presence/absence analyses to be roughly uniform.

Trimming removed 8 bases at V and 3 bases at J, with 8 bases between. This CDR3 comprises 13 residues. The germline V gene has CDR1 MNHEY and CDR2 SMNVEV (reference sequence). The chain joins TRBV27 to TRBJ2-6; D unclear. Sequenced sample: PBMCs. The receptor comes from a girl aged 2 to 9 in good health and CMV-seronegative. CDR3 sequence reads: CASQPSGANVLTF. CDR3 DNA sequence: TGTGCCAGCCAACCGAGTGGGGCCAACGTCCTGACTTTC.